This TCR beta chain was recorded in a study of T cells in Graves' hyperthyroidism and ophthalmopathy. From germline, CDR1 is DFQATT and CDR2 SNEGSKA (reference sequence). The CDR3 extends over 14 amino acids. V was trimmed by 3 bases and J by 3 bases, leaving 14 bases between them. Researchers took RNA transcripts and amplified the TCR beta CDR3 regions from them. Using the HTBI primer set, a first-round RT-PCR was run on the TCR CDR3. MiXCR, applied by TCRdb to the multiplex PCR reads, yields one record per CDR3 protein. The sample includes roughly 500,000 distinct CDR3 sequences, about 45% of them seen just once. At least ten counts were recorded for this clonotype.

The V call is TRBV20-1, the J call TRBJ2-5; D is perhaps TRBD2 (6 bases). This TCR was sampled from an adult woman with Graves' disease, either hyperthyroidism or ophthalmopathy (not recorded which). Sequenced sample: peripheral blood or thyroid tissue (not recorded which). The CDR3 reads CSARKGLRKETQYF. CDR3 bases: TGCAGTGCTAGGAAGGGACTCCGTAAAGAGACCCAGTACTTC.